This T cell receptor beta chain was observed in a study of T cell clonotyping in hematopoietic cell transplantation. Study outcomes and limitations: After transplant, recipient diversity fell while pathologically expanded clonotypes grew through day 180. No sorting was done, leaving CD4 and CD8 contributions mixed.

Clones were read by immunoSEQ multiplex PCR, and TCRdb kept only the in-frame ones, dropping some. The table has tens of thousands of clones, around 95% seen once; the top ten hold roughly 0.9%. Concerning this clone itself: As yet, its antigen is unknown.

Germline CDR1 and CDR2: ENHRY and SYGVKD. This CDR3 spans 15 amino acids. Trimming removed 0 bases from V and 4 bases from J, with 12 bases in between. This chain uses TRBV10-3 with TRBJ1-2; TRBD1 might be the D (5 bases). The sequence derives from a man aged 30 to 45 in good health. Some clones in this sample may be carry-over from other donors' samples. The sequenced material came from peripheral blood mononuclear cells. The CDR3 DNA reads as TGTGCCATCAGTGAGTCGACGGGGCTTGGCTATGGCTACACCTTC. Amino acids: CAISESTGLGYGYTF.